Presented here are 26 T cell receptor beta chains from one specimen sequenced in a study of cytomegalovirus exposure and HLA in healthy donors. This PCR relied on a set of 60 Vbeta primers and 13 Jbeta primers. Repertoires were generated with immunoSEQ multiplex PCR, while TCRdb's copy carries only in-frame clones and drops some. The sample has 100,000 to 150,000 clones, roughly 82% seen once. Sequencing was carried out using PBMCs. The receptors originated from a man aged 18 to 29 in good health and CMV-seropositive.

With respect to this clone: The germline gene is not matched at one end of the junction; a read error may be the cause. Other DNA sequences in the sample encode the same CDR3. The CDR3 protein is CASSLERSQPQHF. CDR3 DNA: TGTGCTAGCAGCTTAGAGAGGTCTCAGCCCCAGCATTTT. The chain has TRBV7-9 and TRBJ1-5, with unresolved D. The germline CDR1 and CDR2 sequences are SEHNR and FQNEAQ (reference sequence). CDR3 size: 13 residues.

This clone was detected only a few times. The V gene is TRBV28, the J gene TRBJ2-1; tentatively, D is TRBD2 (6 bases). Per the germline V gene, CDR1 is MDHEN and CDR2 is SYDVKM. The CDR3 covers 15 residues. Trimming left V 5 bases short and J 8 bases short, with 19 bases between. The CDR3 loop reads CASSPRGKGLDEQFF. CDR3 nucleotide sequence: TGTGCCAGCAGTCCCCGGGGGAAAGGCCTCGATGAGCAGTTCTTC.

Here the CDR3 reads CASSPSRLRRGKYNEQFF. The CDR3 DNA reads as TGTGCCAGCAGTCCCAGTCGGTTGAGGCGGGGGAAATACAATGAGCAGTTCTTC. The V call is TRBV28, the J call TRBJ2-1, with 7 bases that match TRBD2. The CDR3 is made up of 18 amino acids. The germline gives CDR1 MDHEN, CDR2 SYDVKM. Losses at the gene ends were 5 bases for V and 4 bases for J; bases not matched to a gene: 17.

In the case of this clone: Its ends do not fully match the called genes, so a read error is possible. The gene calls are TRBV7-7 and TRBJ2-1, with 7 bases matching TRBD2. Per germline, CDR1 SSHAT and CDR2 FNYEAQ (reference sequence). The CDR3 extends over 17 amino acids. In DNA form, the CDR3 reads TGTGCTAGCAGCCCATGGAGCGGGGTTAGCTCCTACAATGAGCAGTTCTTC. Protein: CASSPWSGVSSYNEQFF.

The V call is TRBV5-1, the J call TRBJ1-2, with 9 nucleotides matching TRBD1. The CDR3 sequence is 16 residues long. Trimming removed 4 bases from V and 4 bases from J; junction bases left unmatched: 11. The germline gives CDR1 SGHRS, CDR2 YFSETQ. CDR3 DNA: TGCGCCAGCAGCCAGGCAAGGACAGGGGTAGTCTATGGCTACACCTTC. Its protein product is CASSQARTGVVYGYTF.

This rearrangement joins TRBV5-4 to TRBJ2-3; the match to TRBD2 covers 7 bases. Losses at the gene ends were 4 bases for V and 2 bases for J; bases not matched to a gene: 7. The CDR3 loop spans 15 amino acids. Germline V gives CDR1 SGHNT, CDR2 YYREEE (reference sequence). The CDR3 region has the DNA TGTGCCAGCAGCAGCCCTAGCGGTGACACAGATACGCAGTATTTT. Translating gives CASSSPSGDTDTQYF.

The chain is built from TRBV18 and TRBJ2-5, with D hard to call. The CDR3 loop spans 15 amino acids. Germline CDR1 reads KGHSH; CDR2 reads LQKENI. The V end was cut by 6 bases, the J end by 4 bases, with 18 bases between. CDR3 DNA sequence: TGTGCCAGCTCCGTCGACTGGTCCGGTTTAGAGACCCAGTACTTC. Protein product: CASSVDWSGLETQYF.

About this clone: The junction departs from germline at one end; a sequencing error may be responsible. The J gene is TRBJ1-1, the V gene TRBV4-2; D gene unclear. The germline gives CDR1 LGHNA, CDR2 YNFKEQ. This CDR3 is 12 amino acids long. CDR3 sequence reads: CVSSQDRDEAFF. The DNA of the CDR3 is TGTGTCAGCAGCCAAGATCGGGATGAAGCTTTCTTT.

Details on this clone: Other DNA sequences of this sample code for an identical CDR3. J is TRBJ2-3 and V is TRBV18; D is uncertain. The V end lost 3 bases, the J end lost 0 bases, and 4 bases lay between the germline ends. The CDR3 is 13 residues long. Germline V CDR1 and CDR2: KGHSH, LQKENI. The DNA for the CDR3 is TGTGCCAGCTCACCCGGGAGCACAGATACGCAGTATTTT. This sequence encodes CASSPGSTDTQYF.

The chain carries TRBV29-1 and TRBJ1-1; TRBD1 is a possible D gene (5 bases). The CDR3 loop spans 14 amino acids. In germline, CDR1 is SQVTM, CDR2 ANQGSEA. V lost 7 bases and J 0 bases, leaving 15 bases between the germline ends. Here the CDR3 DNA reads TGCAGCGCCTGGGGGGGGGACCTGAACACTGAAGCTTTCTTT. Its protein is CSAWGGDLNTEAFF.

CDR3 residues: CASRASGTGELFF. The CDR3 DNA follows: TGTGCCAGCAGGGCTAGCGGCACCGGGGAGCTGTTTTTT. The rearrangement uses TRBV6-1 and TRBJ2-2; 7 bases are shared with TRBD2. Germline values: CDR1 MNHNS, CDR2 SASEGT. V lost 6 bases and J lost 4; bases outside the gene matches: 2. The CDR3 is 13 amino acids.

The rearrangement uses TRBV6-5 and TRBJ2-7; 9 bases are shared with TRBD2. The CDR3 length is 14 residues. In germline, CDR1 is MNHEY, CDR2 SVGAGI. The ends lost 6 bases at V and 9 bases at J; junction bases unmatched: 12. The DNA for the CDR3 is TGTGCCAGCAGGGAGCGGGGGGCCTTAGTAGGGCAGTACTTC. Translated, it gives CASRERGALVGQYF.

The chain uses TRBV28 and TRBJ2-5, with D uncertain. CDR3 length: 13 residues. Germline-derived CDR1 and CDR2 are MDHEN and SYDVKM. Trimming pared 2 bases from V and 3 bases from J, leaving 7 bases between. The CDR3 reads CASSLPLEETQYF. CDR3 DNA sequence: TGTGCCAGCAGTTTACCTTTAGAAGAGACCCAGTACTTC.

The V and J genes are TRBV7-8 and TRBJ1-5; TRBD1 matches 8 bases. The V and J ends lost 4 bases and 0 bases, in that order; junction bases with no gene match: 5. The CDR3 has 16 amino acids. The germline gives CDR1 SGHVS, CDR2 FQNEAQ. DNA of the CDR3: TGTGCCAGCAGCTCCCGACAGGGGAATAGCAATCAGCCCCAGCATTTT. This translates into CASSSRQGNSNQPQHF.

This clone was counted a few times. The chain links TRBV6-5 to TRBJ2-3; 7 bases agree with TRBD1. V was clipped by 10 bases and J by 3 bases; unmatched bases: 10. The germline CDR1 and CDR2 sequences are MNHEY and SVGAGI. The CDR3 spans 14 residues. The CDR3 sequence: CATTGTVTTDTQYF. The CDR3 region has the DNA TGTGCCACAACCGGGACAGTGACTACAGATACGCAGTATTTT.

CDR3 sequence: CASSLAFPEETQYF. CDR3 in DNA: TGTGCCAGCAGCTTAGCATTTCCAGAAGAGACCCAGTACTTC. J is TRBJ2-5 and V is TRBV7-9; D is uncertain. V dropped 0 bases and J dropped 3 bases, with 8 bases sitting between them. From germline, CDR1 is SEHNR and CDR2 FQNEAQ (reference sequence). CDR3 length: 14 amino acids.

The chain is built from TRBV10-3 and TRBJ1-2; TRBD1 is a possible D gene (5 bases). The CDR3 totals 15 residues. Germline-derived CDR1 and CDR2 are ENHRY and SYGVKD. The ends were cut back, 2 bases at V and 0 bases at J, with 10 bases in the middle. The CDR3 bases are TGTGCCATCAGTGAGGGGGCGGCCACTAACTATGGCTACACCTTC. It codes for CAISEGAATNYGYTF.

The rearrangement links TRBV7-6 to TRBJ2-5; no reliable D call. The length of the CDR3 is 14 residues. Trimming pared 1 base from V and 1 base from J, leaving 7 bases between. Germline V CDR1 and CDR2: SGHVS, FNYEAQ. CDR3 DNA sequence: TGTGCCAGCAGCTTAGATAGCACCCAAGAGACCCAGTACTTC. The encoded protein is CASSLDSTQETQYF.

This sequence joins TRBV10-3 and TRBJ1-1; D possibly corresponds to TRBD1 (5 bases). Trimming removed 1 base at V and 4 bases at J, with 16 bases between. CDR3 length: 16 residues. CDR1 is ENHRY, CDR2 SYGVKD, per germline. The chain's CDR3 is CAISEYGSQGGTEAFF. Written as DNA, the CDR3 is TGTGCCATCAGTGAGTACGGGTCGCAGGGAGGCACTGAAGCTTTCTTT.

The chain employs TRBV11-1 and TRBJ1-1; D ambiguous. This CDR3 comprises 15 residues. The germline V and J ends were trimmed by 2 bases and 4 bases, with 14 bases remaining between them. CDR1 and CDR2 (germline): SGHAT, FQDESV (reference sequence). CDR3 nucleotide sequence: TGTGCCAGCAGCTTAAGGGAGGGAATAGGCACTGAAGCTTTCTTT. Protein: CASSLREGIGTEAFF. Complete variable domain (other parts from reference TRBV11-1 and TRBJ1-1): EAEVAQSPRYKITEKSQAVAFWCDPISGHATLYWYRQILGQGPELLVQFQDESVVDDSQLPKDRFSAERLKGVDSTLKIQPAELGDSAMYLCASSLREGIGTEAFFGQGTRLTVV.

The sample holds one count of this clone. The genes are TRBV27 and TRBJ2-7; tentatively, D is TRBD1 (6 bases). This CDR3 is 16 amino acids long. CDR1 is MNHEY, CDR2 SMNVEV, per germline (reference sequence). V gave up 6 bases and J gave up 4 bases, with 22 bases separating them. CDR3 coding DNA: TGTGCCAGCAGCCCTTACACCCTGGACAGTAAATACGAGCAGTACTTC. It codes for CASSPYTLDSKYEQYF.

This chain connects TRBV28 to TRBJ1-2, with no clear D. The germline V gene encodes CDR1 MDHEN and CDR2 SYDVKM. Trimming took off 3 bases at V and 7 bases at J, with 15 bases between the two ends. The length of the CDR3 is 14 residues. The CDR3 region is CASSFDNRGSGYTF. In nucleotides, the CDR3 is TGTGCCAGCAGTTTTGATAACCGAGGTAGTGGCTACACCTTC.

The chain employs TRBV19 and TRBJ1-5, with 8 nucleotides matching TRBD1. From germline, CDR1 is LNHDA and CDR2 SQIVND (reference sequence). The CDR3 is 14 residues long. V lost 6 bases, J lost 2 bases, and 3 bases stayed unmatched. In DNA, the CDR3 is TGTGCCAGTAGATCGGGACAGGGCAATCAGCCCCAGCATTTT. This codes for CASRSGQGNQPQHF.

The chain uses TRBV7-6 and TRBJ2-3, with 10 bases aligning to TRBD1. The CDR3 spans 15 residues. The germline gives CDR1 SGHVS, CDR2 FNYEAQ. After removal of 5 bases from V and 4 bases from J, the junction contained 6 bases not matched to a gene. The CDR3 bases are TGTGCCAGCAGCCCCGGGACAGGGGAGGCAGATACGCAGTATTTT. Its protein product is CASSPGTGEADTQYF.

The CDR3 region is CASSGGADTQYF. The CDR3 coding sequence is TGTGCCAGTAGCGGGGGGGCAGATACGCAGTATTTT. The rearrangement joins TRBV19 to TRBJ2-3, with 8 bases identical to TRBD2. The trim removed 6 bases at V and 4 bases at J, leaving 0 bases unmatched. The germline V gene encodes CDR1 LNHDA and CDR2 SQIVND (reference sequence). The CDR3 contains 12 residues.

This clone was counted only a few times. This chain connects TRBV4-1 to TRBJ2-1; 8 nucleotides line up with TRBD2. The J segment lost 6 bases and the V segment lost 0 bases, leaving 13 bases of the junction unmatched. This CDR3 has 18 amino acids. Germline CDR1 and CDR2: MGHRA and YSYEKL. The DNA of the CDR3 is TGCGCCAGCAGCCAAGATCGGGAGGGGCGGCTGACTTCCAATGAGCAGTTCTTC. Protein sequence: CASSQDREGRLTSNEQFF.